This T cell receptor beta chain was profiled in a study of response to subunit inactivated influenza vaccine. Between the trimmed V and J ends, which lost 4 bases and 5 bases, there was a span of 6 bases. The CDR3 covers 10 residues. Germline CDR1 is DFQATT and CDR2 is SNEGSKA (reference sequence). One entry per CDR3 protein results from TCRdb running MiXCR on the RT-PCR reads. The table lists just under 550,000 distinct CDR3 sequences, roughly a quarter of them singletons. These same data were also listed under a study on T cells expressing NK-cell markers. That source adds: 5'RACE template switching with UMIs generated TCR beta cDNA. Several experiments confined sorting to alpha-beta TCR T cells with an anti-gamma-delta TCR antibody. The share of CD8+ T cells held by dominant NKG2C+ clonotypes was about 1.0-7.5% in about 6 donors. Researchers report these clonotypes also headed the CD3+CD56-NKG2C+ fraction in several donors. Uncertainty persisted over the HCMV specificity of expanded NKG2C+ T cell clones.

The TCR was taken from a man in his fifties who received an inactivated influenza vaccine. V usage is TRBV20-1 and J usage is TRBJ2-7; D remains unclear. The sample in question was CD4+ T cells sorted from PBMCs, obtained about 11 days after vaccination. The CDR3 DNA reads TGCAGTGCTACTCAAAACGAGCAGTACTTC. This sequence encodes CSATQNEQYF.